The 4 T cell receptor beta chains presented below share a single source sample, sequenced in a study of neoadjuvant anti-PD-1 for oral cavity cancer. TCRdb's table, derived via immunoSEQ multiplex PCR, lists solely in-frame clones and lacks some. The table has roughly 67,000 clones, about 83% seen once. Specimen: PBMCs, collected before nivolumab (anti-PD-1) treatment. These receptors originate from a person aged 35-79 years with oral cavity squamous cell carcinoma.

This clone was observed once. The chain joins TRBV27 to TRBJ2-2; D tentatively reads TRBD1 or TRBD2 (5 bases each). V dropped 8 bases and J dropped 4 bases, with 14 bases sitting between them. From germline, CDR1 is MNHEY and CDR2 SMNVEV (reference sequence). CDR3 length equals 14 residues. In DNA, the CDR3 is TGTGCCAGCGGTTCCGGGACCTTCACCGGGGAGCTGTTTTTT. Amino acids: CASGSGTFTGELFF.

The chain joins TRBV2 to TRBJ1-2, with 10 nucleotides matching TRBD1. CDR1 SNHLY and CDR2 FYNNEI come from the germline V gene. The CDR3 loop spans 15 amino acids. Trimming at V came to 6 bases and at J to 5 bases, leaving 9 bases not matched to a gene. CDR3 nucleotides: TGTGCCAGCAGGGAGACAGGGGGCTCTTGGTATGGCTACACCTTC. Amino acids: CASRETGGSWYGYTF.

The V gene is TRBV6-5, the J gene TRBJ2-3; unclear D gene. There are 15 residues in the CDR3. The V end lost 6 bases, the J end lost 0 bases, and 13 bases lay between the germline ends. In germline, CDR1 is MNHEY, CDR2 SVGAGI. Written as DNA, the CDR3 is TGTGCCAGCAGACGGGTGGTCTATAGCACAGATACGCAGTATTTT. Translated: CASRRVVYSTDTQYF.

V and J are TRBV7-6 and TRBJ1-2, with D unclear. This CDR3 contains 15 residues. V lost 0 bases, J lost 10 bases, and 18 bases lay in between. Germline-derived CDR1 and CDR2 are SGHVS and FNYEAQ. This chain's CDR3 is CASSLAGLSANDYTF. CDR3 nucleotide sequence: TGTGCCAGCAGCTTAGCAGGGCTTTCGGCTAACGACTACACCTTC.